The T cell receptor (beta chain) under discussion was sequenced for a study of response to subunit inactivated influenza vaccine. The study, taken as a whole, reports: The authors suggested that few new T cells are recruited per seasonal influenza vaccination.

The CDR3 length is 13 residues. In germline, CDR1 is LNHNV, CDR2 YYDKDF (reference sequence). Losses at the gene ends were 5 bases for V and 5 bases for J; bases not matched to a gene: 3. From the RT-PCR reads, TCRdb called clonotypes with MiXCR, one entry per CDR3 protein. The sample includes approximately 730,000 distinct CDR3 sequences, about 15% of them seen just once. This clonotype was seen more than once but under ten times. As yet, its antigen is unknown. The material sequenced was PBMCs from blood, taken 14 to 15 days before vaccination. The chain links TRBV15 to TRBJ2-7; 10 nucleotides align to TRBD1. The receptor's source is a man aged 45-65 years who received an inactivated influenza vaccine. This chain's CDR3 is CATSGDRGNEQYF. The CDR3 DNA reads TGTGCCACCAGCGGGGACAGGGGAAACGAGCAGTACTTC.